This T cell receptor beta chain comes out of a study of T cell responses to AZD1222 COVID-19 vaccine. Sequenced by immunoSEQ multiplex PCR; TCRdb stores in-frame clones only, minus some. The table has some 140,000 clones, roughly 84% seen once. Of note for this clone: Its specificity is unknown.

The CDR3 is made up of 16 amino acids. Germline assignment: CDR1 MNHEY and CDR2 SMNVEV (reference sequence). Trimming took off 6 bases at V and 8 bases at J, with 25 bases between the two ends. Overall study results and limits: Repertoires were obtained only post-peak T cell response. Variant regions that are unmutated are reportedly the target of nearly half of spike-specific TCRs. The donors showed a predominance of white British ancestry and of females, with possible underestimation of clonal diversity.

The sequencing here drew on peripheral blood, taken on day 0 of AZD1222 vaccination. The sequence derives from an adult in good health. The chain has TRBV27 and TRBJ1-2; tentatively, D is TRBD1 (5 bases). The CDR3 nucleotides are TGTGCCAGCAGCCCTGACCAACAGGCCCCCCTGGTGGGCTACACCTTC. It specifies CASSPDQQAPLVGYTF.